Presented here are 17 T cell receptor beta chains from one specimen sequenced in a study of cytomegalovirus exposure and HLA in healthy donors. Use of 60 Vbeta and 13 Jbeta primers characterized the PCR. The data were produced by immunoSEQ multiplex PCR, yet TCRdb's version contains in-frame clones alone and is incomplete. Found here are 120,000 to 150,000 clones, nearly 85% of them singletons; the top ten hold nearly 3.5%. The sequenced sample consisted of PBMCs. The receptors shown here come from a male donor in good health and CMV-seronegative.

In this sample, this clone turned up a few times. This rearrangement joins TRBV28 to TRBJ1-1; no clear D. The length of the CDR3 is 14 residues. CDR1 MDHEN and CDR2 SYDVKM come from the germline V gene. The ends were cut back, 3 bases at V and 5 bases at J, with 13 bases in the middle. The CDR3 sequence is CASSFSVGGTEAFF. The CDR3 nucleotides are TGTGCCAGCAGTTTCTCTGTGGGAGGAACTGAAGCTTTCTTT.

The rearrangement uses TRBV25-1 and TRBJ1-5; D remains ambiguous. V lost 9 bases and J lost 2, with 20 bases in between. This CDR3 contains 16 residues. Germline values: CDR1 MGHDK, CDR2 SYGVNS. As DNA, the CDR3 is TGTGCCAGGGGCTCTATTGATACACGCGGCAATCAGCCCCAGCATTTT. This sequence encodes CARGSIDTRGNQPQHF.

V is TRBV5-6 and J is TRBJ1-2; 9 positions agree with TRBD1. The CDR3 consists of 16 residues. Germline CDR1 SGHDT, CDR2 YYEEEE. Trimming at V came to 0 bases and at J to 2 bases, leaving 5 bases not matched to a gene. The DNA of the CDR3 is TGTGCCAGCAGCTTGGTTGGGACAGGGTACAACTATGGCTACACCTTC. Protein sequence: CASSLVGTGYNYGYTF.

The chain couples TRBV28 to TRBJ2-7; TRBD1 agrees at 11 bases. The V and J ends lost 5 bases and 7 bases, in that order; junction bases with no gene match: 7. Germline lookup yields CDR1 MDHEN and CDR2 SYDVKM. CDR3 size: 14 residues. The CDR3 DNA sequence: TGTGCCAGCAGTATTCCAGGACAGGGGGCGGAGCAGTACTTC. Its translation: CASSIPGQGAEQYF. The entire variable domain, with the rest obtained from reference TRBV28 and TRBJ2-7, is as follows: DVKVTQSSRYLVKRTGEKVFLECVQDMDHENMFWYRQDPGLGLRLIYFSYDVKMKEKGDIPEGYSVSREKKERFSLILESASTNQTSMYLCASSIPGQGAEQYFGPGTRLTVT.

The chain carries TRBV5-4 and TRBJ2-3, with 7 positions matching TRBD2. V shed 0 bases, J shed 2 bases, and the junction held 6 bases outside the gene matches. The CDR3 extends over 16 amino acids. From germline, CDR1 is SGHNT and CDR2 YYREEE (reference sequence). CDR3 bases: TGTGCCAGCAGCTTGGATTCCGGGGGGTTCACAGATACGCAGTATTTT. It translates to CASSLDSGGFTDTQYF.

In this sample, this clone turned up once. The J gene is TRBJ1-2, the V gene TRBV6-5, with 9 bases matching TRBD1. CDR3 size: 11 residues. Germline-derived CDR1 and CDR2 are MNHEY and SVGAGI. V lost 10 bases, J lost 8 bases, and 5 bases stayed unmatched. CDR3 region: CATYRGHGYTF. In nucleotides, the CDR3 is TGTGCCACCTACAGGGGGCACGGCTACACCTTC.

The V call is TRBV2, the J call TRBJ1-1; 8 bases fit TRBD1. The CDR3 is 16 amino acids. Germline V gene data show CDR1 as SNHLY and CDR2 as FYNNEI. V lost 6 bases to trimming and J lost 1 base; unmatched junction nucleotides: 10. In DNA form, the CDR3 reads TGTGCCAGCAGGTCCAGACAGGGGATGGGGAACACTGAAGCTTTCTTT. This encodes CASRSRQGMGNTEAFF.

In this sample, this clone turned up a few times. This chain joins TRBV19 and TRBJ2-1, with 8 nucleotides matching TRBD1. The CDR3 extends over 19 amino acids. CDR1 and CDR2 (germline): LNHDA, SQIVND (reference sequence). With V trimmed by 5 bases and J by 0 bases, 15 bases remained unmatched. The chain's CDR3 is CASSPRDRFPPFSYNEQFF. The CDR3 DNA reads as TGTGCCAGTAGTCCCCGGGACAGGTTTCCCCCCTTCTCCTACAATGAGCAGTTCTTC.

The gene calls are TRBV5-1 and TRBJ2-7, with D possibly being TRBD2 (6 bases). The V and J ends lost 4 bases and 3 bases respectively, with 11 bases between them. There are 13 residues in the CDR3. CDR1 and CDR2 (germline): SGHRS, YFSETQ. Here the CDR3 DNA reads TGCGCCAGCAGCATGGGACTCAACTACGAGCAGTACTTC. It encodes CASSMGLNYEQYF.

This CDR3 is CASFQGGGTHNEQFF. As DNA, the CDR3 is TGTGCCAGCTTCCAAGGGGGGGGGACCCACAATGAGCAGTTCTTC. The chain carries TRBV21-1 and TRBJ2-1; TRBD2, the table's D call, lacks a check against the DNA. TRBV21-1 is designated a pseudogene. This CDR3 is 15 amino acids long.

J is TRBJ2-5 and V is TRBV27; maybe TRBD1 (6 bases). CDR1 MNHEY and CDR2 SMNVEV come from the germline V gene (reference sequence). The CDR3 is made up of 15 amino acids. The ends were cut back, 7 bases at V and 1 base at J, with 16 bases in the middle. The CDR3 loop is CASTGIQGTQETQYF. CDR3 DNA sequence: TGTGCCAGCACAGGGATTCAGGGGACCCAAGAGACCCAGTACTTC.

The CDR3 loop is CASSATTDTQYF. In nucleotides, the CDR3 is TGTGCCAGCAGTGCGACTACAGATACGCAGTATTTT. The chain joins TRBV2 to TRBJ2-3; D not resolved. This CDR3 comprises 12 residues. Germline CDR1 SNHLY, CDR2 FYNNEI. V gave up 4 bases and J gave up 3 bases, with 5 bases separating them. The full variable domain, in which reference TRBV2 and TRBJ2-3 provide the parts outside the CDR3, is EPEVTQTPSHQVTQMGQEVILRCVPISNHLYFYWYRQILGQKVEFLVSFYNNEISEKSEIFDDQFSVERPDGSNFTLKIRSTKLEDSAMYFCASSATTDTQYFGPGTRLTVL.

The chain uses TRBV5-5 and TRBJ1-1; D gene unclear. This CDR3 is built from 16 residues. V was pared by 1 base and J by 1 base, with 14 bases between. Germline CDR1 is SGHKS and CDR2 is YYEKEE (reference sequence). This CDR3 is CASSLLGLGGNTEAFF. The CDR3 bases are TGTGCCAGCAGCTTGTTAGGGTTAGGAGGGAACACTGAAGCTTTCTTT. Together with reference TRBV5-5 and TRBJ1-1, the CDR3 gives the full variable domain: DAGVTQSPTHLIKTRGQQVTLRCSPISGHKSVSWYQQVLGQGPQFIFQYYEKEERGRGNFPDRFSARQFPNYSSELNVNALLLGDSALYLCASSLLGLGGNTEAFFGQGTRLTVV.

The chain has TRBV9 and TRBJ2-7, with 9 bases fitting TRBD2. Trimming took 0 bases from V and 5 from J; bases not matched to a gene: 6. Germline CDR1 reads SGDLS; CDR2 reads YYNGEE. The length of the CDR3 is 15 residues. CDR3 in amino acids: CASSVGGSGSHEQYF. The CDR3 bases are TGTGCCAGCAGCGTAGGGGGTAGCGGGAGCCACGAGCAGTACTTC.

The sample holds a few counts of this clone. This chain uses TRBV30 with TRBJ1-5; D gene unclear. This CDR3 spans 13 amino acids. V dropped 2 bases and J dropped 4 bases, with 9 bases sitting between them. The germline gives CDR1 GTSNPN, CDR2 SVGIG (reference sequence). CDR3 DNA: TGTGCCTGGAGTAAGGGAGAAAATCAGCCCCAGCATTTT. Encoded protein: CAWSKGENQPQHF.

J is TRBJ1-2 and V is TRBV11-2; a weak D match, TRBD1 (6 bases). V was cut by 4 bases and J by 3 bases, with 21 bases left in between. The CDR3 has 17 residues. In germline, CDR1 is SGHAT, CDR2 FQNNGV. This CDR3 is CASSSPGARQDDYGYTF. The DNA of the CDR3 is TGTGCCAGCAGCTCTCCCGGGGCCCGACAGGACGACTATGGCTACACCTTC.

There are a few counts of this clone. This chain joins TRBV19 and TRBJ1-1; no firm D call. V lost 1 base and J 5 bases, leaving 14 bases between the germline ends. Looked up from germline, CDR1 is LNHDA and CDR2 is SQIVND (reference sequence). This CDR3 region has 15 residues. The CDR3 region is CASSIASTGLTEAFF. The CDR3 nucleotides read TGTGCCAGTAGTATAGCGTCCACGGGATTAACTGAAGCTTTCTTT.